The present T cell receptor beta chain was sequenced within a study of shared clonotypes between healthy human individuals. Findings of the study overall: Only blood was sampled; tissue repertoires likely differ. Even with large depth, rarefaction showed that sorted-subset sequencing was incomplete. The small donor group covered limited genetic and exposure diversity.

Comment on this clone: Its cognate antigen is unknown.

The CDR3 runs to 15 residues. The germline CDR1 and CDR2 sequences are SGDLS and YYNGEE. The ends were cut back, 4 bases at V and 4 bases at J, with 17 bases in the middle. Produced via immunoSEQ multiplex PCR; TCRdb's table is partial and in-frame only. Of roughly 1,600,000 clones in the sample, just under 99% were seen once. Material: naive CD4+ T cells sorted from blood. Subset here: CD45RA+ positively selected. The V and J genes are TRBV9 and TRBJ1-2; a weak D match, TRBD1 (5 bases). The TCR originated in a man aged 25-45 years in good health. The CDR3: CASSPNAGVGYGYTF. DNA for the CDR3: TGTGCCAGCAGCCCTAACGCGGGGGTAGGCTATGGCTACACCTTC. Based on the CDR3 plus reference TRBV9 and TRBJ1-2, the full variable domain is DSGVTQTPKHLITATGQRVTLRCSPRSGDLSVYWYQQSLDQGLQFLIQYYNGEERAKGNILERFSAQQFPDLHSELNLSSLELGDSALYFCASSPNAGVGYGYTFGSGTRLTVV.